This passage covers 28 T cell receptor beta chains from one sample sequenced in a study of T-cell reconstitution after alpha-beta-depleted transplantation in children. It was with unique molecular identifiers that the TCRbeta library was prepared. MiXCR was run by TCRdb on the PCR reads, yielding one entry per CDR3 protein. Counted here are approximately 390,000 distinct CDR3 sequences, roughly 10% occurring once; the ten biggest clones make up 5% to 6.5%. Source: PBMCs from the stem cell graft donor, taken from the stem cell graft. Source of these receptors: a human donor who donated a stem cell graft to a child with acute myeloid leukemia.

This clonotype was seen a handful of times. The genes are TRBV6-2 or TRBV6-3 and TRBJ2-1; 8 nucleotides agree with TRBD2. CDR3 size: 14 residues. With V trimmed by 7 bases and J by 9 bases, 11 bases remained unmatched. In germline, CDR1 is MNHEY, CDR2 SVGEGT. DNA for the CDR3: TGTGCCAGCATCGTCCGGGAGGGCCGGGCTGAGCAGTTCTTC. Translation gives CASIVREGRAEQFF.

This clonotype was counted a few times. This chain joins TRBV4-1 and TRBJ2-3; D is undetermined. V was cut by 0 bases and J by 1 base, with 5 bases left in between. The germline CDR1 and CDR2 sequences are MGHRA and YSYEKL. CDR3 length equals 14 residues. This chain's CDR3 is CASSQEPRTDTQYF. The CDR3 bases are TGCGCCAGCAGCCAAGAACCCCGCACAGATACGCAGTATTTT.

The chain recombines TRBV7-2 with TRBJ1-1, with a possible D match to TRBD1 (5 bases). The length of the CDR3 is 14 residues. The V end was cut by 7 bases, the J end by 4 bases, with 16 bases between. Germline V gene data show CDR1 as SGHTA and CDR2 as FQGNSA. The CDR3 protein is CASMGGGSATEAFF. CDR3 DNA sequence: TGTGCCAGCATGGGCGGGGGGAGCGCCACTGAAGCTTTCTTT. Drawing the rest from reference TRBV7-2 and TRBJ1-1, the complete variable domain is GAGVSQSPSNKVTEKGKDVELRCDPISGHTALYWYRQSLGQGLEFLIYFQGNSAPDKSGLPSDRFSAERTGGSVSTLTIQRTQQEDSAVYLCASMGGGSATEAFFGQGTRLTVV.

The V call is TRBV7-2, the J call TRBJ1-5; D unresolved. This CDR3 has 15 residues. The germline V gene has CDR1 SGHTA and CDR2 FQGNSA. V lost 2 bases and J 0 bases, leaving 8 bases between the germline ends. The DNA of the CDR3 is TGTGCCAGCAGCTTATGGCAGCATAGCAATCAGCCCCAGCATTTT. It encodes CASSLWQHSNQPQHF.

Comments on this clonotype: One end of the junction fails to match germline, which may point to a read error. This rearrangement joins TRBV12-3 or TRBV12-4 to TRBJ2-2, with 10 bases lining up with TRBD2. This CDR3 contains 15 residues. CDR3 loop: CASSLAGAEPEELFF. The CDR3 DNA reads TGTGCCAGCAGTCTAGCGGGAGCGGAACCGGAGGAGCTGTTTTTT.

In this sample, this clonotype turned up a few times. The J gene is TRBJ1-2, the V gene TRBV12-3 or TRBV12-4; 7 nucleotides line up with TRBD1. The trim removed 3 bases at V and 7 bases at J, leaving 11 bases unmatched. This CDR3 region has 15 residues. The CDR3 DNA follows: TGTGCCAGCAGTTTCTTTCGAGGGGGCACCGGTGGCTACACCTTC. It yields the protein CASSFFRGGTGGYTF.

The chain links TRBV7-2 to TRBJ2-5; tentatively, D is TRBD1 or TRBD2 (5 bases each). The CDR3 extends over 17 amino acids. Between the trimmed V and J ends, which lost 3 bases and 4 bases, there was a span of 21 bases. CDR1 SGHTA and CDR2 FQGNSA come from the germline V gene. CDR3 sequence reads: CASSFGLPGPNGETQYF. CDR3 nucleotides: TGTGCCAGCAGCTTCGGCCTCCCGGGACCCAACGGAGAGACCCAGTACTTC.

The V call is TRBV5-1, the J call TRBJ2-1, with 7 bases identical to TRBD2. Germline CDR1 reads SGHRS; CDR2 reads YFSETQ. The V and J ends lost 0 bases and 5 bases, in that order; junction bases with no gene match: 5. The CDR3 has 15 amino acids. This CDR3 is CASSLESSGHNEQFF. The DNA for the CDR3 is TGCGCCAGCAGCTTGGAATCTAGCGGACACAATGAGCAGTTCTTC.

In this sample, this clonotype turned up a few times. V is TRBV7-2 and J is TRBJ1-1; D unresolved. The CDR3 spans 15 residues. V was clipped by 6 bases and J by 3 bases, with 17 bases between them. Germline lookup yields CDR1 SGHTA and CDR2 FQGNSA. The CDR3 DNA sequence: TGTGCCAGCAGTCGAAGGGTGGTAATGGACACTGAAGCTTTCTTT. Residues: CASSRRVVMDTEAFF.

This clonotype has more than one count but fewer than ten. The rearrangement uses TRBV4-2 and TRBJ2-3; TRBD2 matches at 9 bases. Germline CDR1 and CDR2: LGHNA and YNFKEQ. V shed 0 bases, J shed 3 bases, and the junction held 7 bases outside the gene matches. This CDR3 is built from 17 residues. The CDR3 region is CASSQDGAGGRTDTQYF. CDR3 in DNA: TGTGCCAGCAGCCAAGATGGGGCGGGGGGGCGTACAGATACGCAGTATTTT.

This clonotype was counted only a few times. The chain carries TRBV20-1 and TRBJ2-7; TRBD2 matches 11 bases. The trim removed 3 bases at V and 4 bases at J, leaving 8 bases unmatched. The CDR3 is made up of 15 amino acids. Germline-derived CDR1 and CDR2 are DFQATT and SNEGSKA (reference sequence). The CDR3 nucleotides read TGCAGTGCTAGGGCCGTGGCTAGCGGGGGGTACGAGCAGTACTTC. Its protein product is CSARAVASGGYEQYF.

This clonotype came up many times. This sequence joins TRBV5-1 and TRBJ2-2, with a tentative D call TRBD1 (6 bases). This CDR3 spans 16 amino acids. Germline V lookup: CDR1 SGHRS, CDR2 YFSETQ. V was pared by 1 base and J by 3 bases, with 13 bases between. CDR3 in amino acids: CASSLKRQEDTGELFF. In DNA, the CDR3 is TGCGCCAGCAGCTTGAAGCGACAGGAAGACACCGGGGAGCTGTTTTTT.

The chain recombines TRBV30 with TRBJ2-5; tentatively, D is TRBD2 (5 bases). Germline assignment: CDR1 GTSNPN and CDR2 SVGIG (reference sequence). This CDR3 spans 12 amino acids. The V and J ends lost 1 base and 4 bases respectively, with 7 bases between them. The CDR3 sequence: CAWSAGGETQYF. In DNA, the CDR3 is TGTGCCTGGAGTGCAGGAGGAGAGACCCAGTACTTC.

This rearrangement joins TRBV7-8 to TRBJ1-1; 9 bases match TRBD1. There are 14 residues in the CDR3. J was trimmed by 8 bases and V by 3 bases; bases with no gene match: 7. CDR1 and CDR2 (germline): SGHVS, FQNEAQ. The CDR3, as DNA: TGTGCCAGCAGCTTCTCCGGGACAGGGACGGAAGCTTTCTTT. Translated, it gives CASSFSGTGTEAFF.

The J gene is TRBJ2-7, the V gene TRBV6-1; TRBD2 matches at 7 bases. Germline CDR1 MNHNS, CDR2 SASEGT. The CDR3 is 12 amino acids. With V trimmed by 6 bases and J by 4 bases, 3 bases remained unmatched. In DNA, the CDR3 is TGTGCCAGCAGGGGGGGGGATTACGAGCAGTACGTC. Protein product: CASRGGDYEQYV.

This rearrangement joins TRBV18 to TRBJ2-5; D remains ambiguous. There are 14 residues in the CDR3. V was cut by 3 bases and J by 1 base, with 9 bases left in between. Germline V gives CDR1 KGHSH, CDR2 LQKENI. The CDR3 bases are TGTGCCAGCTCACCCTACAGCGCCCAAGAGACCCAGTACTTC. This gives the protein CASSPYSAQETQYF.

The chain links TRBV7-3 to TRBJ2-7, with TRBD1 identical over 9 bases. This CDR3 is built from 15 residues. With 5 bases clipped from V and 3 bases from J, the junction kept 8 bases outside the gene matches. CDR1 is SGHTA, CDR2 FQGTGA, per germline. The CDR3 coding sequence is TGTGCCAGCAGCGCCCGGGCGGGACAGGGCTACGAGCAGTACTTC. This sequence encodes CASSARAGQGYEQYF.

This clonotype was seen a handful of times. The CDR3 spells CASSDPGQITDTQYF. In DNA, the CDR3 is TGTGCCAGCAGTGATCCGGGCCAGATCACAGATACGCAGTATTTT. V gene TRBV25-1 combines with J gene TRBJ2-3; the D is unclear. The CDR3 loop spans 15 amino acids. From germline, CDR1 is MGHDK and CDR2 SYGVNS. V lost 3 bases and J 2 bases, leaving 12 bases between the germline ends.

This clonotype showed up many times. The genes are TRBV7-9 and TRBJ2-3; tentative D call: TRBD2 (5 bases). V was pared by 4 bases and J by 0 bases, with 11 bases between. The germline V gene has CDR1 SEHNR and CDR2 FQNEAQ (reference sequence). CDR3 length: 15 residues. CDR3 region: CASSSTIDSTDTQYF. DNA of the CDR3: TGTGCCAGCAGCTCGACTATTGACAGCACAGATACGCAGTATTTT.

This clonotype showed up many times. V gene TRBV5-1 combines with J gene TRBJ2-3, with 10 bases fitting TRBD2. Germline V lookup: CDR1 SGHRS, CDR2 YFSETQ. The CDR3 spans 14 residues. With 5 bases clipped from V and 6 bases from J, the junction kept 6 bases outside the gene matches. This CDR3 reads CASSYLAGDDTQYF. DNA of the CDR3: TGCGCCAGCAGTTATCTAGCGGGAGATGATACGCAGTATTTT.

Written as DNA, the CDR3 is TGTGCCACCTTCGAGGCCGGTACCGGGGAGCTGTTTTTT. It is translated as CATFEAGTGELFF. V is TRBV2 and J is TRBJ2-2; no clear D gene. Germline CDR1 and CDR2: SNHLY and FYNNEI. V lost 10 bases and J 5 bases, leaving 14 bases between the germline ends. The CDR3 covers 13 residues.

CDR3 in amino acids: CSARDRGQGNYGYTF. The CDR3 DNA is TGCAGTGCTAGAGATCGGGGGCAGGGAAACTATGGCTACACCTTC. The genes are TRBV20-1 and TRBJ1-2; maybe TRBD1 (6 bases). CDR3 length equals 15 residues. V lost 0 bases and J 2 bases, leaving 13 bases between the germline ends. From germline, CDR1 is DFQATT and CDR2 SNEGSKA (reference sequence).

A few counts support this clonotype. The V and J genes are TRBV4-1 and TRBJ2-3; 8 bases are a match to TRBD2. Germline trimming cut 1 base from V and 4 bases from J; bases unmatched to any gene: 4. There are 15 residues in the CDR3. From germline, CDR1 is MGHRA and CDR2 YSYEKL. The CDR3 nucleotides read TGCGCCAGCAGCCAAGCGGGACTAGTTGCAGATACGCAGTATTTT. This encodes CASSQAGLVADTQYF.

This clonotype was seen repeatedly, ten times or more. The chain couples TRBV7-2 to TRBJ2-5; the D gene is possibly TRBD2 (6 bases). The germline V gene encodes CDR1 SGHTA and CDR2 FQGNSA. The V end was cut by 2 bases, the J end by 4 bases, with 17 bases between. CDR3 size: 16 residues. CDR3: CASSLTPNSGSETQYF. As DNA, the CDR3 is TGTGCCAGCAGCTTAACTCCCAACAGCGGGTCAGAGACCCAGTACTTC.

This clonotype was counted between two and nine times. The chain recombines TRBV20-1 with TRBJ2-3, with 9 bases lining up with TRBD1. The germline gives CDR1 DFQATT, CDR2 SNEGSKA (reference sequence). The J segment lost 7 bases and the V segment lost 6 bases, leaving 5 bases of the junction unmatched. The CDR3 extends over 12 amino acids. CDR3 sequence reads: CSAGTGLNTQYF. CDR3 DNA: TGCAGTGCGGGGACAGGGTTGAATACGCAGTATTTT.

This clonotype was detected many times. The gene calls are TRBV4-2 and TRBJ2-7, with D maybe TRBD2 (6 bases). CDR3 size: 20 residues. CDR1 is LGHNA and CDR2 is YNFKEQ in the germline V gene. Deletions cut 0 bases from V and 0 bases from J, with 24 bases between. The CDR3: CASSQEGGAPGSTASYEQYF. In nucleotides, the CDR3 is TGTGCCAGCAGCCAAGAAGGCGGGGCTCCAGGGTCTACAGCCTCCTACGAGCAGTACTTC.

This chain links TRBV12-3 or TRBV12-4 with TRBJ1-5; TRBD1 might be the D (5 bases). The V and J ends lost 3 bases and 5 bases respectively, with 14 bases between them. This CDR3 contains 15 residues. The CDR3 loop is CASSFRGAVDQPQHF. In DNA, the CDR3 is TGTGCCAGCAGTTTCCGCGGGGCGGTCGATCAGCCCCAGCATTTT.

This clonotype has at least ten counts. The rearrangement uses TRBV29-1 and TRBJ2-7, with D perhaps TRBD1 (5 bases). The V end lost 0 bases, the J end lost 2 bases, and 11 bases lay between the germline ends. From germline, CDR1 is SQVTM and CDR2 ANQGSEA. CDR3 size: 14 residues. CDR3 nucleotide sequence: TGCAGCGTTGAAGACAGGGAAATAGCCTACGAGCAGTACTTC. It codes for CSVEDREIAYEQYF.